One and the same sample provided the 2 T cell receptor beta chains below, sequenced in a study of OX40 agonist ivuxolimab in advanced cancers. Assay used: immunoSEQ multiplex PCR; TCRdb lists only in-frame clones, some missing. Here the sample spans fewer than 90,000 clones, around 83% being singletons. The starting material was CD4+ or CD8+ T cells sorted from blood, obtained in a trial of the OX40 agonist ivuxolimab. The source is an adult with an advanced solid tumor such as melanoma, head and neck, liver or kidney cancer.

Written as DNA, the CDR3 is TGTGCCAGCAGGGCCTCTGGGGACTCCTACGAGCAGTACTTC. This sequence encodes CASRASGDSYEQYF. The chain joins TRBV28 to TRBJ2-7; D call uncertain. The CDR3 length is 14 residues. Trimming shortened V by 6 bases and J by 0 bases, and 12 bases separated the two germline ends. Germline loops: CDR1 MDHEN, CDR2 SYDVKM.

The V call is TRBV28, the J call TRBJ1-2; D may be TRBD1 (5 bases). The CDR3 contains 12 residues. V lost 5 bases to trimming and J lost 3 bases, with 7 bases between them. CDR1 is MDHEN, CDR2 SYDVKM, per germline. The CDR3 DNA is TGTGCCAGCAGTGACAGACACTATGGCTACACCTTC. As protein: CASSDRHYGYTF.